This record looks at one T cell receptor (beta chain) sequence and its context. There is no known antigen for this receptor. Its ends do not fully match the called genes, so a read error is possible. The record originates from a study of tumor-infiltrating lymphocytes in primary liver carcinoma (dated by TCRdb to the late 2010s). General notes on the study: Hepatocellular carcinoma (four) or combined HCC and intrahepatic cholangiocarcinoma (one) was present in the five patients, who were three men and two women aged 30 to 69 years. Technical replicate repertoires showed high reproducibility, with mean shared-clone rates roughly 0.88 and correlation coefficients above 0.95. To link TCRbeta repertoire diversity to the local molecular phenotype, the 20 to 30 tumor region samples were profiled with Agilent mRNA microarrays. TCRbeta repertoire sequencing, expression microarrays and whole-exome sequencing were combined in the study across five regions of each liver tumor, with adjacent normal tissue and blood also included. A total of roughly 35 specimens from 5 patients underwent TCRbeta repertoire sequencing, comprising around 25 tumor regions, 5 adjacent noncancerous liver tissues and 5 peripheral blood samples. Each sample produced roughly 3.5 to 7.5 million productive TCRbeta reads, and read depth showed no significant difference between tissue types. The five patients had tumors of stage T1-T3 N0M0, with maximum diameters ranging from roughly 4.2 to 10 cm. Broader findings and caveats from the paper: Only about 8-24% of top clones were present in all five regions of a tumor, suggesting spatial heterogeneity of tumor-infiltrating T cells. Pairs of tumor regions showed greater repertoire overlap (mean roughly 35%) than tumor-adjacent pairs (approximately 17%) or tumor-blood pairs (approximately 15%), which is consistent with antigen-driven expansion. The study included only five or six patients, and the authors note findings should be validated in a larger study. Because the samples were bulk and unsorted, CD4+ and CD8+ T cell repertoires could not be compared. Only the TCR beta chain was sequenced, so true repertoire diversity is likely underestimated because unpaired alpha chains were not captured. The top 250 clones accounted for a significantly greater share of the repertoire in tumors than in blood (p = 0.039).

Without any cell sorting, total RNA and DNA were extracted together from about 20-30 mg of bulk tissue using the AllPrep DNA/RNA mini kit. Roughly five patients with histopathologically diagnosed primary liver carcinoma underwent surgical resection in China between late 2015 and March 2016. At the time of sampling, the patients had chronic HBV infection and had not received any treatment. Five spatially separated regions were sampled from each tumor: the superior, inferior, left-lateral and right-lateral poles, plus the tumor centre. According to histology, viable tumor cells made up more than 90% of every tumor sample. Fresh tumor and adjacent tissue pieces were bisected, with one half stored in RNAlater at -80 degrees C and the other half sent for histology. Reading the germline V gene gives CDR1 SGHAT and CDR2 FQNNGV. Spanning cysteine to phenylalanine, the CDR3 consists of 15 amino acids. Solely the CDR3 DNA is kept, with 45 bases framed from the first base.

TCRbeta-specific cDNA was reverse-transcribed from 500 to 550 ng total RNA using a constant-region primer and ProtoScript II reverse transcriptase. TCRbeta libraries were built with three nested multiplex PCR rounds, a slightly modified ARM-PCR procedure. Each of the first two PCR rounds ran for around 11 cycles and used multiplex TRBV1-TRBV30 forward primers together with a Cbeta reverse primer. Sample barcodes and Illumina adapters were added in a final 25-cycle PCR using Deep VentR polymerase. Before sequencing, amplicons of 200-500 bp were purified from gel using a QIAquick gel extraction kit. TCRbeta amplicons were sequenced on an Illumina HiSeq 2500 with 250-bp paired-end reads. As for the original processing: Quality trimming of reads was performed with Trimmomatic v0.33, and paired reads were merged with FLASH v1.2.11 so that full CDR3 sequences could be recovered. MiGEC v1.2.1b assigned V, D and J germline segments to the rearranged TCRbeta sequences. Clonotype statistics, along with Shannon-Wiener diversity indices, were calculated using VDJtools v1.0.0. To cut down on sampling bias, every analysis after diversity analysis relied on just the 250 most abundant clonotypes from each sample. The public reads were reanalyzed by TCRdb: fastp trimming at Q25, MiXCR alignment, in-frame beta chains only. Duplicate CDR3 protein sequences are folded into a single record with the most common DNA and genes. These V and J calls rely on TCRdb rather than the paper's analysis. This sample has fewer than 200,000 distinct CDR3 sequences in its table, and just under 85% of those were observed once. 15% to 20% of the sample goes to the ten largest clones.

The origin of this receptor is a man aged 40-50 years with primary liver carcinoma and hepatitis B virus infection. Recombination connected TRBV11-2 to TRBJ2-3; no D gene can be assigned with confidence. The specimen was tumor tissue from primary liver carcinoma. The DNA sequence follows: TGTGCCAGCAGCATAGGGTGGGTTAGCACAGATACGCAGTGCTTT. Translated, it reads CASSIGWVSTDTQCF.